This record covers a single T cell receptor beta chain. This sample was taken from a study of T cell changes during pregnancy in multiple sclerosis. CDR3 length: 15 residues. Germline CDR1 and CDR2: SNHLY and FYNNEI. J gave up 7 bases and V 4 bases, and 8 bases lay outside the gene matches. The method was immunoSEQ multiplex PCR; TCRdb's version includes in-frame clones alone and lacks a portion of them. The table has 33,000 or so clones, roughly nine tenths seen once. The V call is TRBV2, the J call TRBJ1-4; 8 bases match TRBD1. This TCR derives from a female donor in good health, enrolled as a control in a pregnancy study. The sequenced sample was peripheral blood, obtained in the third trimester of pregnancy. CDR3: CASSVLRGRSEKLFF. CDR3 coding DNA: TGTGCCAGCAGTGTTCTCAGGGGGCGCAGTGAAAAACTGTTTTTT. Variable domain in full (rest from reference TRBV2 and TRBJ1-4): EPEVTQTPSHQVTQMGQEVILRCVPISNHLYFYWYRQILGQKVEFLVSFYNNEISEKSEIFDDQFSVERPDGSNFTLKIRSTKLEDSAMYFCASSVLRGRSEKLFFGSGTQLSVL.